The clone carrying this T cell receptor (beta chain) came up many times. The antigen remains undetermined. This entry comes from a study of breast tumors, draining lymph nodes, adjacent tissues. Overall study findings and caveats: Data only fit, rather than demonstrated, lymph node origin of most tumor T cells. Luminal-like breast cancer showed significantly higher tumor–nontumor repertoire similarity than basal-like.

Breast cancer patients provided tissue from their axillary draining lymph nodes. TCRdb reprocessed the multiplex PCR reads via MiXCR and lists one record per CDR3 protein. The data show fewer than 150,000 distinct CDR3 sequences, approximately 21% seen once. Germline V CDR1 and CDR2: SGHRS, YFSETQ. The ends were cut back, 2 bases at V and 10 bases at J, with 13 bases in the middle. The CDR3 covers 13 residues. The material sequenced was axillary lymph node tissue. V is TRBV5-1 and J is TRBJ2-1; the D gene could be TRBD1 or TRBD2 (5 bases each). This TCR came from a female donor with breast cancer. Some clones in this sample may be carry-over from other donors' samples. The CDR3 spells CASSLALRDEQFF. The CDR3 nucleotides read TGCGCCAGCAGCTTAGCCCTCAGGGACGAGCAGTTCTTC.